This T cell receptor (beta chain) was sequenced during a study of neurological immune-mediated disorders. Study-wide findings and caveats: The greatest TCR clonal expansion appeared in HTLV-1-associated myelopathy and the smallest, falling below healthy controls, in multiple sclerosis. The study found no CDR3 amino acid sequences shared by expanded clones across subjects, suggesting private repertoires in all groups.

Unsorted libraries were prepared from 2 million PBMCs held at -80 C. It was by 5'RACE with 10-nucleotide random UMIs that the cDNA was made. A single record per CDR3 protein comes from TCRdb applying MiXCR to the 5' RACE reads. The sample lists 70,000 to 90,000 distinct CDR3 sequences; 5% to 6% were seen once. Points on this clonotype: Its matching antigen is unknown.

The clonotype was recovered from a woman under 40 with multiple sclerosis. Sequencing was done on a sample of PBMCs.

Here the CDR3 reads CASKAPEQYF. The CDR3 coding sequence is TGTGCCTCGAAAGCCCCCGAGCAGTACTTC. J is TRBJ2-7 and V is TRBV15, with no clear D. The CDR3 loop spans 10 amino acids. The germline V gene has CDR1 LNHNV and CDR2 YYDKDF (reference sequence). V was trimmed by 11 bases and J by 6 bases, leaving 11 bases between them.